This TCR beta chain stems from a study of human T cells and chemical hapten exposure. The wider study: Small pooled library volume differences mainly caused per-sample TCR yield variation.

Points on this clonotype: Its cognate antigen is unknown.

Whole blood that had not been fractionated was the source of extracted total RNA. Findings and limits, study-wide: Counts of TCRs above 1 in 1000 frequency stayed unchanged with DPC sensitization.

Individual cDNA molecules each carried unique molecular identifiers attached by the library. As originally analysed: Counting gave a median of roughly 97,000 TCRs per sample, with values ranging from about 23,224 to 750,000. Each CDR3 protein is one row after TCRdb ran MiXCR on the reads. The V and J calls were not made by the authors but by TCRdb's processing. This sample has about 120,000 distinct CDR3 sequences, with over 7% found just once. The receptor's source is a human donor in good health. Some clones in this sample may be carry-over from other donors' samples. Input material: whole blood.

The CDR3 DNA reads TGTGCCAGTAGCAGGAAGGGACAGGGAGATGAAAAACTGTTTTTT. This sequence encodes CASSRKGQGDEKLFF. The chain recombines TRBV19 with TRBJ1-4; 9 nucleotides line up with TRBD1. J was trimmed by 6 bases and V by 6 bases; bases with no gene match: 8. Germline CDR1 and CDR2: LNHDA and SQIVND (reference sequence). The CDR3 length is 15 residues.